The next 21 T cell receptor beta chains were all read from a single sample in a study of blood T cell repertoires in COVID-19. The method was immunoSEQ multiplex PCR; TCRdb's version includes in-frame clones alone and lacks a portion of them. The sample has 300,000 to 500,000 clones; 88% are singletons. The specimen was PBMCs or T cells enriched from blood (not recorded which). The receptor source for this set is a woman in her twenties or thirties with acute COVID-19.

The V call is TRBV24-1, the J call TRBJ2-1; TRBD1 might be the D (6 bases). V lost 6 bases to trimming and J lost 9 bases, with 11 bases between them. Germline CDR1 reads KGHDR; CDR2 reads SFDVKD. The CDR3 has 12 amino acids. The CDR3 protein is CATSRGSGEQFF. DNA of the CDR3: TGTGCCACCAGTAGGGGGAGCGGTGAGCAGTTCTTC.

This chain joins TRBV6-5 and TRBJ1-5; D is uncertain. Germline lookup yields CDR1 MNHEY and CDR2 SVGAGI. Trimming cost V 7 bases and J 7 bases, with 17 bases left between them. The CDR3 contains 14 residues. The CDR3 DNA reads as TGTGCCAGCAAACTCTGGACTGGATTGCAGCCCCAGCATTTT. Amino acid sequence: CASKLWTGLQPQHF.

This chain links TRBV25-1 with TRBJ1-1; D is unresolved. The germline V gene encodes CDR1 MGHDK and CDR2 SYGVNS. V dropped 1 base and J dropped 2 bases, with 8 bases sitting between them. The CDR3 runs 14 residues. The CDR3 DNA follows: TGTGCCAGCAGTGAATCCGGTATTAACACTGAAGCTTTCTTT. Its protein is CASSESGINTEAFF.

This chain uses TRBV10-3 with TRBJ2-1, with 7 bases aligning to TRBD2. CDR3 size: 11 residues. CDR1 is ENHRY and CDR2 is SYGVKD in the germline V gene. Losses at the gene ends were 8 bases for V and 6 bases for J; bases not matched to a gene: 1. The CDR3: CAIVAGNEQFF. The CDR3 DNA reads TGTGCCATCGTAGCGGGCAATGAGCAGTTCTTC.

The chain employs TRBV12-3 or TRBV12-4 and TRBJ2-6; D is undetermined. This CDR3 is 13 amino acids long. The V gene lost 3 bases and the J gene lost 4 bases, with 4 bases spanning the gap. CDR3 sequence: CASSFTGANVLTF. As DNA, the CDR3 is TGTGCCAGCAGTTTTACAGGGGCCAACGTCCTGACTTTC.

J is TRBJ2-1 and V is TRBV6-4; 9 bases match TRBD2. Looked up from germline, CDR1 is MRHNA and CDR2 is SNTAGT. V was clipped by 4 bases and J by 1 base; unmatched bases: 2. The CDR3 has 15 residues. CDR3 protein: CASSVAGDSYNEQFF. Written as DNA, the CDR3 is TGTGCCAGCAGTGTAGCGGGGGATTCCTACAATGAGCAGTTCTTC.

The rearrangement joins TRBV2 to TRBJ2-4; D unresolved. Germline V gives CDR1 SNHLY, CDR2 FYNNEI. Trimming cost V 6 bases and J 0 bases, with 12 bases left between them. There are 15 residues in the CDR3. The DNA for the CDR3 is TGTGCCAGCAGGGCCCGTGTACAAGCCAAAAACATTCAGTACTTC. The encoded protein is CASRARVQAKNIQYF. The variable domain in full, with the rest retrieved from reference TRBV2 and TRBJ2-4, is EPEVTQTPSHQVTQMGQEVILRCVPISNHLYFYWYRQILGQKVEFLVSFYNNEISEKSEIFDDQFSVERPDGSNFTLKIRSTKLEDSAMYFCASRARVQAKNIQYFGAGTRLSVL.

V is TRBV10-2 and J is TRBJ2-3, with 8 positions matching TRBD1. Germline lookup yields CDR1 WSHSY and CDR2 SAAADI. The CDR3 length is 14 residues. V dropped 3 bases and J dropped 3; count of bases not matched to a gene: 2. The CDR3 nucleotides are TGCGCCAGCAGTGAATACAGGGGGACAGATACGCAGTATTTT. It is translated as CASSEYRGTDTQYF.

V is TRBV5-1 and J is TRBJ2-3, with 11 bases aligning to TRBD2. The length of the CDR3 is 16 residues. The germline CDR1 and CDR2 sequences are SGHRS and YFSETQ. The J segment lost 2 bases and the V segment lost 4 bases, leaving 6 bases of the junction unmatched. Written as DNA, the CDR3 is TGCGCCAGCAGCATGGGGACTAGCGGCCCCACAGATACGCAGTATTTT. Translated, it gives CASSMGTSGPTDTQYF.

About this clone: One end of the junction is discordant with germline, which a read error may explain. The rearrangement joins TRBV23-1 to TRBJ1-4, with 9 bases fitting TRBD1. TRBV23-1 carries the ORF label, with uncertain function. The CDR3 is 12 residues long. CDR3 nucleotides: TGCGCCAGCAGTCACCCACCGGGACAGGGCCCCTTT. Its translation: CASSHPPGQGPF.

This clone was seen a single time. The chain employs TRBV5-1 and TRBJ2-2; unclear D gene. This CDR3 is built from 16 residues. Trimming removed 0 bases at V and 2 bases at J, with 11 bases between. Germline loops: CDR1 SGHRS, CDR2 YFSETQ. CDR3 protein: CASSLADGSNTGELFF. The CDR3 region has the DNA TGCGCCAGCAGCTTGGCCGATGGCTCCAACACCGGGGAGCTGTTTTTT.

CDR3 nucleotide sequence: TGTGCCAGCAGTGACGAAGCGGGAATAAGCTCCTATAATTCACCCCTCCACTTT. Its translation: CASSDEAGISSYNSPLHF. The V call is TRBV5-8, the J call TRBJ1-6, with D unclear. Trimming shortened V by 5 bases and J by 0 bases, and 18 bases separated the two germline ends. The CDR3 is made up of 18 amino acids. Per germline, CDR1 SGHTS and CDR2 YDEGEE.

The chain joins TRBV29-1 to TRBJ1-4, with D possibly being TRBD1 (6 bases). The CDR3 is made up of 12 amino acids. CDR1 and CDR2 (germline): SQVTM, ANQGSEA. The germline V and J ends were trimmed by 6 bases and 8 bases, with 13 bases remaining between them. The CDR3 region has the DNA TGCAGCGTCCGTAAGGGGGACGAAAAACTGTTTTTT. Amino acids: CSVRKGDEKLFF.

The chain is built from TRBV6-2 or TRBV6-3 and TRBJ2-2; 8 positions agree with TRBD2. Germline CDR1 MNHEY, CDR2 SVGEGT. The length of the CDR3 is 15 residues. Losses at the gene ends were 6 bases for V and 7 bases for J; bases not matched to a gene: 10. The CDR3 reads CASSQRAGGIGELFF. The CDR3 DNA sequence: TGTGCCAGCAGCCAGAGGGCGGGGGGCATCGGGGAGCTGTTTTTT.

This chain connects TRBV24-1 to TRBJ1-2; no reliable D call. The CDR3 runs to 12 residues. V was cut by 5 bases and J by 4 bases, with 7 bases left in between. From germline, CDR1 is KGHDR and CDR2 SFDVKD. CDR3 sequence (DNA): TGTGCCACCAGTGCGGAGGGCTATGGCTACACCTTC. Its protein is CATSAEGYGYTF.

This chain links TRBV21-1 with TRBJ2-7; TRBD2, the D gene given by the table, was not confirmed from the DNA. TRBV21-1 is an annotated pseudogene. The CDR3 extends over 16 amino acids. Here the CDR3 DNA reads TGTGCCAGCAGCAGCCCATACGGGGGTCGTGCCTACGAGCAGTACTTC. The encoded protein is CASSSPYGGRAYEQYF.

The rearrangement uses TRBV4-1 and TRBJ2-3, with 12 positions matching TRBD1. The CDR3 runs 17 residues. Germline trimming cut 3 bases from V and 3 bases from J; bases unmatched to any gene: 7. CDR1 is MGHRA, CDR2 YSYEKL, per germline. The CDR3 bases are TGCGCCAGCAGCCATCCCGGGACAGGGGGCTTGACAGATACGCAGTATTTT. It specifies CASSHPGTGGLTDTQYF.

In DNA, the CDR3 is TGTGCCAGTAGTATTCGACCTCAGGGTTTCAATCAGCCCCAGCATTTT. This gives the protein CASSIRPQGFNQPQHF. V gene TRBV19 combines with J gene TRBJ1-5; weak D call: TRBD1 (5 bases). The CDR3 length is 16 residues. Germline-derived CDR1 and CDR2 are LNHDA and SQIVND (reference sequence). Between the trimmed V and J ends, which lost 3 bases and 3 bases, there was a span of 15 bases.

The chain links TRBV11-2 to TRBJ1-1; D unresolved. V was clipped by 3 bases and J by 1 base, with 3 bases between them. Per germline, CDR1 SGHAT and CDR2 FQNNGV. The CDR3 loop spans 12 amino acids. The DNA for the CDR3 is TGTGCCAGCAGCTTCCAGAACACTGAAGCTTTCTTT. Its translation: CASSFQNTEAFF.

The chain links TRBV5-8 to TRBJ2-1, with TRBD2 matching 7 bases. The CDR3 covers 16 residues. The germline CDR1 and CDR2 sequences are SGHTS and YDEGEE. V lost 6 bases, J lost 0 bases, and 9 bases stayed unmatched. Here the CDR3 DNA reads TGTGCCAGCACTAGGGGAGGGACTCTCTCCTACAATGAGCAGTTCTTC. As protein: CASTRGGTLSYNEQFF.

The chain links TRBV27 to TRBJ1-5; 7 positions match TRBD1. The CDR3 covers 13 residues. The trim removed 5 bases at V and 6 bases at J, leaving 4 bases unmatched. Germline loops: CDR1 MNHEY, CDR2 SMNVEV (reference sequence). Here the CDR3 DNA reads TGTGCCAGCAGTACCAGGACAGGTCAGCCCCAGCATTTT. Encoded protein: CASSTRTGQPQHF.